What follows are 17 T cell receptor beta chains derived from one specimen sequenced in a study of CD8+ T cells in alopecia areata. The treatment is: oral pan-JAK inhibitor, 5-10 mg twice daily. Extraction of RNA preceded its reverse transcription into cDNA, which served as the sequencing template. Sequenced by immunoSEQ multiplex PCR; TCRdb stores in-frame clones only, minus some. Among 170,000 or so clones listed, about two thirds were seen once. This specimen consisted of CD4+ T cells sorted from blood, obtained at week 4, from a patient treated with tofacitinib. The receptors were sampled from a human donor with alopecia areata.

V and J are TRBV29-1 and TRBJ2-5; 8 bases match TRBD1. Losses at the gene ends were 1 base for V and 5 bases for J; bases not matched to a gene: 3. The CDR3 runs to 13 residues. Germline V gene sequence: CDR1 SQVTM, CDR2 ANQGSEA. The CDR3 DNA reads TGCAGCGTTGAAGGGCAGGGGGCGGAGACCCAGTACTTC. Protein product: CSVEGQGAETQYF.

Written as DNA, the CDR3 is TGTGCCAGCAGAGGTACAGGGTCTCCTCTCCACTTT. Its protein is CASRGTGSPLHF. The rearrangement uses TRBV7-2 and TRBJ1-6, with a weak D call TRBD1 (6 bases). This CDR3 has 12 amino acids. Trimming took 6 bases from V and 16 from J, leaving 16 bases between them. Germline V gene data show CDR1 as SGHTA and CDR2 as FQGNSA.

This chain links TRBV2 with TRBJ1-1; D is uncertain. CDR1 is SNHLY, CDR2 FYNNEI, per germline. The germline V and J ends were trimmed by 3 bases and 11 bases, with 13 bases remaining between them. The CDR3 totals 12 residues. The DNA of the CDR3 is TGTGCCAGCAGTGAGACGGGCCCCGGGGCTTTCTTT. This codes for CASSETGPGAFF.

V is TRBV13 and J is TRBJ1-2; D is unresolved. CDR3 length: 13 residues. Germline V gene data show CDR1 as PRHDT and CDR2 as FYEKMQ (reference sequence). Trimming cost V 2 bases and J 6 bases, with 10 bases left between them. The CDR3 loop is CASSLRGRDGYTF. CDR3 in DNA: TGTGCCAGCAGCTTAAGAGGGAGGGATGGCTACACCTTC.

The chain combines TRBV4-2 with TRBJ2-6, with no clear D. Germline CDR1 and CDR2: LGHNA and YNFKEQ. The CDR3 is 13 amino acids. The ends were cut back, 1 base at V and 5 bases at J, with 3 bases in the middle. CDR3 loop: CASSQARANVLTF. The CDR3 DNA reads TGTGCCAGCAGCCAAGCAAGGGCCAACGTCCTGACTTTC.

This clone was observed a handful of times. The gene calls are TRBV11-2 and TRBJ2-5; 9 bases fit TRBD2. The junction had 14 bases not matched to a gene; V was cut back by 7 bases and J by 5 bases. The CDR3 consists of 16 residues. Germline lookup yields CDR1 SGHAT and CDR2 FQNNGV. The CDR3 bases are TGTGCCAGCACCCGGGGGACTAGCCTATGGGGTGAGACCCAGTACTTC. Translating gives CASTRGTSLWGETQYF.

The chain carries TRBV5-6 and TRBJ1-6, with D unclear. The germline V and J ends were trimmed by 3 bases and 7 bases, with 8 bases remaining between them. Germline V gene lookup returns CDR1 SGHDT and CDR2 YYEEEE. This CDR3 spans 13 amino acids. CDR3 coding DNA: TGTGCCAGCAGCTGGGATCGGAATTCACCCCTCCACTTT. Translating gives CASSWDRNSPLHF.

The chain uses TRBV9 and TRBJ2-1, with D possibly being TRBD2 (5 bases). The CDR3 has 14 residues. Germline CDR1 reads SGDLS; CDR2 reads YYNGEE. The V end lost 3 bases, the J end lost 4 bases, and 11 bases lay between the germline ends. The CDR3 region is CASSARGLYNEQFF. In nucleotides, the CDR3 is TGTGCCAGCAGCGCCCGCGGGCTTTACAATGAGCAGTTCTTC.

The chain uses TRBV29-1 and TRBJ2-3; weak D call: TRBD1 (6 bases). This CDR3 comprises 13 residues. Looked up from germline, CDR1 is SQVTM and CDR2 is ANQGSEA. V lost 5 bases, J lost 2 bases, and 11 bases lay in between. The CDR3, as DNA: TGCAGCGTTCGAGGACAGAACACAGATACGCAGTATTTT. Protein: CSVRGQNTDTQYF.

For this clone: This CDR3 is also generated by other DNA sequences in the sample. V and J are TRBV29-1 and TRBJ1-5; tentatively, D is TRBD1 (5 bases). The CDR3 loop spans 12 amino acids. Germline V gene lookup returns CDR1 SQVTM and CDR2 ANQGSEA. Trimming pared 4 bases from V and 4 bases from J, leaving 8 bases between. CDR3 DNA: TGCAGCGTTGGGCAGGGTAATCAGCCCCAGCATTTT. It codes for CSVGQGNQPQHF.

CDR3 sequence: CASGYNEQFF. DNA of the CDR3: TGTGCCAGCGGTTACAATGAGCAGTTCTTC. J is TRBJ2-1 and V is TRBV2; no definite D call. Germline values: CDR1 SNHLY, CDR2 FYNNEI. Trimming shortened V by 8 bases and J by 4 bases, and 3 bases separated the two germline ends. The CDR3 has 10 residues. The whole variable domain, filled in from reference TRBV2 and TRBJ2-1, reads EPEVTQTPSHQVTQMGQEVILRCVPISNHLYFYWYRQILGQKVEFLVSFYNNEISEKSEIFDDQFSVERPDGSNFTLKIRSTKLEDSAMYFCASGYNEQFFGPGTRLTVL.

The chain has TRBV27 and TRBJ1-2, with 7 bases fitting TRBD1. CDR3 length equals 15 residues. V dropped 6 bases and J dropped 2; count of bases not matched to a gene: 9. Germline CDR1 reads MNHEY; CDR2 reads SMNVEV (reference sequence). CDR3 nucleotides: TGTGCCAGCAGAAAATCCGGGACAGCGAACTATGGCTACACCTTC. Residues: CASRKSGTANYGYTF.

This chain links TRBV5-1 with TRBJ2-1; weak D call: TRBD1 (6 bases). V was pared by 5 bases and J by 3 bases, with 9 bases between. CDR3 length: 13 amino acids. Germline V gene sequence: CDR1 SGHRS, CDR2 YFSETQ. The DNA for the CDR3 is TGCGCCAGCAGATCGGACAGCTACAATGAGCAGTTCTTC. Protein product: CASRSDSYNEQFF.

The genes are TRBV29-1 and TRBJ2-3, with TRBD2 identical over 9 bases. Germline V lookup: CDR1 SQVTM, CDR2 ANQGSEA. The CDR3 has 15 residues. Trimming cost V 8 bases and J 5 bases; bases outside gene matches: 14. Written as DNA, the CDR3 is TGCAGCACCGCCCGAGGGACTAGCTGGCTAGATACGCAGTATTTT. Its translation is CSTARGTSWLDTQYF.

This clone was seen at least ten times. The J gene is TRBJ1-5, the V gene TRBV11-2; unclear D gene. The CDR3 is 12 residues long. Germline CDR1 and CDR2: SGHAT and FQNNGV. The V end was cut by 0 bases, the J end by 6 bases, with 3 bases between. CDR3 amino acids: CASSLEGQPQHF. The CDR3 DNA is TGTGCCAGCAGCTTAGAGGGTCAGCCCCAGCATTTT. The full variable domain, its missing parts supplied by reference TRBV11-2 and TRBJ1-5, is EAGVAQSPRYKIIEKRQSVAFWCNPISGHATLYWYQQILGQGPKLLIQFQNNGVVDDSQLPKDRFSAERLKGVDSTLKIQPAKLEDSAVYLCASSLEGQPQHFGDGTRLSIL.

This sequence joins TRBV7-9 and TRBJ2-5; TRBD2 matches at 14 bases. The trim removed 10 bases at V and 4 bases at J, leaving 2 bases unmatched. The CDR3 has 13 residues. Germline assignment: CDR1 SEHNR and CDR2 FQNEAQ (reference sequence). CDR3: CATGLAGAETQYF. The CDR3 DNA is TGTGCCACGGGACTAGCGGGGGCAGAGACCCAGTACTTC.

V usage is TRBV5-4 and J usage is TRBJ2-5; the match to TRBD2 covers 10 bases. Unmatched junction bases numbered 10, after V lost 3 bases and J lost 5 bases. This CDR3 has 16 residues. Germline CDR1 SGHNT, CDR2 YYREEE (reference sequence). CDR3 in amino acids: CASSSKTPGLAETQYF. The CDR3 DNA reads TGTGCCAGCAGCTCGAAGACACCGGGACTAGCGGAGACCCAGTACTTC. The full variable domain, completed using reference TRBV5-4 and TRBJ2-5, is ETGVTQSPTHLIKTRGQQVTLRCSSQSGHNTVSWYQQALGQGPQFIFQYYREEENGRGNFPPRFSGLQFPNYSSELNVNALELDDSALYLCASSSKTPGLAETQYFGPGTRLLVL.